These 26 T cell receptor beta chains were sequenced from one sample in a study of neurological immune-mediated disorders. TCRdb independently ran MiXCR on the 5' RACE reads; one entry per CDR3 protein. The sample consists of some 53,000 distinct CDR3 sequences, around 16% of them appearing once. The sample was PBMCs. Receptor source: a man aged 55 to 70 in good health.

This clonotype was seen ten or more times. The chain has TRBV12-3 or TRBV12-4 and TRBJ2-5; 11 bases line up with TRBD1. The CDR3 has 15 amino acids. V trimming: 4 bases; J trimming: 5 bases; junction bases outside the gene matches: 6. This chain's CDR3 is CASSSGQGVQETQYF. CDR3 nucleotide sequence: TGTGCCAGCAGTTCGGGACAGGGGGTGCAGGAGACCCAGTACTTC.

There are many counts of this clonotype. This rearrangement joins TRBV28 to TRBJ1-1; D is unresolved. This CDR3 has 13 amino acids. Germline lookup yields CDR1 MDHEN and CDR2 SYDVKM. V was clipped by 7 bases and J by 2 bases, with 11 bases between them. CDR3 nucleotide sequence: TGTGCCAGCATGGAACAGACAAACACTGAAGCTTTCTTT. Translated, it gives CASMEQTNTEAFF.

On this clonotype itself: This may arise from a read error, as a much more abundant clone is one base away. V gene TRBV6-2 or TRBV6-3 combines with J gene TRBJ2-5; TRBD2 matches at 7 bases. Per germline, CDR1 MNHEY and CDR2 SVGEGT. Trimming at V came to 7 bases and at J to 1 base, leaving 6 bases not matched to a gene. This CDR3 region has 14 residues. This CDR3 is CASISTSIQETQYF. Written as DNA, the CDR3 is TGTGCCAGCATTTCGACTAGCATCCAAGAGACCCAGTACTTC.

This clonotype has a count of ten or more. The rearrangement uses TRBV20-1 and TRBJ2-5; 8 bases align to TRBD1. The V gene end was trimmed by 3 bases and the J gene end by 5 bases; junction bases not matched to a gene: 2. This CDR3 has 12 amino acids. Per the germline V gene, CDR1 is DFQATT and CDR2 is SNEGSKA (reference sequence). The CDR3 nucleotides read TGCAGTGCTAGCAGGGGGCGTGAGACCCAGTACTTC. Encoded protein: CSASRGRETQYF.

The sample holds many counts of this clonotype. CDR3 coding DNA: TGTGCCAGCAGTTTGGCTCCGGAGACCCAGTACTTC. Translation: CASSLAPETQYF. This chain uses TRBV28 with TRBJ2-5; D call uncertain. V was clipped by 3 bases and J by 5 bases, with 7 bases between them. From germline, CDR1 is MDHEN and CDR2 SYDVKM. This CDR3 spans 12 amino acids.

This clonotype was seen ten or more times. This chain uses TRBV5-1 with TRBJ2-5; TRBD1 aligns across 8 bases. In germline, CDR1 is SGHRS, CDR2 YFSETQ. The V and J ends lost 0 bases and 5 bases, in that order; junction bases with no gene match: 3. This CDR3 spans 14 amino acids. The CDR3 coding sequence is TGCGCCAGCAGCTTGGGACAGGGGAGGGAGACCCAGTACTTC. Protein product: CASSLGQGRETQYF.

The sample holds many counts of this clonotype. The gene calls are TRBV20-1 and TRBJ2-7; D assignment may be TRBD1 or TRBD2 (5 bases each). The V end was cut by 4 bases, the J end by 6 bases, with 13 bases between. Germline V gene sequence: CDR1 DFQATT, CDR2 SNEGSKA (reference sequence). This CDR3 has 12 amino acids. This CDR3 reads CSANGGQGEQYF. In DNA form, the CDR3 reads TGCAGTGCTAATGGGGGTCAGGGCGAGCAGTACTTC.

The J gene is TRBJ2-6, the V gene TRBV18; no clear D gene. From germline, CDR1 is KGHSH and CDR2 LQKENI. The CDR3 spans 13 residues. Trimming took 2 bases from V and 2 from J, leaving 1 base between them. CDR3 bases: TGTGCCAGCTCACCAACTGGGGCCAACGTCCTGACTTTC. Protein: CASSPTGANVLTF.

This clonotype was seen ten or more times. The chain has TRBV27 and TRBJ1-4, with a weak D call TRBD1 (5 bases). The CDR3 sequence is 14 residues long. Trimming shortened V by 6 bases and J by 8 bases, and 16 bases separated the two germline ends. CDR1 and CDR2 from the germline V gene are MNHEY and SMNVEV (reference sequence). CDR3 nucleotides: TGTGCCAGCAGGGCGGGACTCCTGGGGGAAAAACTGTTTTTT. It specifies CASRAGLLGEKLFF.

This clonotype was seen ten or more times. The chain has TRBV7-2 and TRBJ2-4, with D possibly being TRBD1 or TRBD2 (6 bases each). This CDR3 contains 15 residues. Germline loops: CDR1 SGHTA, CDR2 FQGNSA. Trimming cost V 0 bases and J 9 bases, with 15 bases left between them. DNA for the CDR3: TGTGCCAGCAGCTTAGCAACGGGATCGGGGGCCATTCAGTACTTC. This gives the protein CASSLATGSGAIQYF.

This clonotype was seen many times. V is TRBV5-1 and J is TRBJ2-7; the D gene is possibly TRBD1 (6 bases). The CDR3 totals 16 residues. The V end was cut by 5 bases, the J end by 2 bases, with 20 bases between. CDR1 and CDR2 from the germline V gene are SGHRS and YFSETQ. CDR3 region: CASRNVAQGITYEQYF. CDR3 DNA: TGCGCCAGCAGAAATGTGGCACAGGGAATCACCTACGAGCAGTACTTC.

This clonotype was recorded at least ten times. The rearrangement joins TRBV5-5 to TRBJ2-2, with TRBD1 as a possible D gene (6 bases). This CDR3 has 16 amino acids. Germline V lookup: CDR1 SGHKS, CDR2 YYEKEE (reference sequence). The V end was cut by 1 base, the J end by 4 bases, with 14 bases between. The CDR3 DNA follows: TGTGCCAGCAGCTTGAACTACGGGACAACCACCGGGGAGCTGTTTTTT. It yields the protein CASSLNYGTTTGELFF. Full variable domain (outside the CDR3, taken from reference TRBV5-5 and TRBJ2-2): DAGVTQSPTHLIKTRGQQVTLRCSPISGHKSVSWYQQVLGQGPQFIFQYYEKEERGRGNFPDRFSARQFPNYSSELNVNALLLGDSALYLCASSLNYGTTTGELFFGEGSRLTVL.

This clonotype occurred once. The chain uses TRBV2 and TRBJ2-4; D not resolved. Trimming shortened V by 8 bases and J by 3 bases, and 5 bases separated the two germline ends. This CDR3 is 11 amino acids long. CDR1 and CDR2 (germline): SNHLY, FYNNEI. The CDR3 region is CASFVKNIQYF. CDR3 coding DNA: TGTGCCAGCTTTGTCAAAAACATTCAGTACTTC.

This clonotype was seen repeatedly, ten times or more. The V and J genes are TRBV20-1 and TRBJ2-7, with D tentatively TRBD1 (5 bases). V was clipped by 6 bases and J by 3 bases, with 9 bases between them. CDR1 is DFQATT and CDR2 is SNEGSKA in the germline V gene (reference sequence). The CDR3 length is 11 residues. The CDR3 DNA is TGCAGTGCCAACAGGCGCTACGAGCAGTACTTC. It encodes CSANRRYEQYF.

At least ten counts were recorded for this clonotype. The rearrangement links TRBV7-2 to TRBJ1-1; weak D call: TRBD1 (5 bases). Trimming stripped 0 bases from V and 8 bases from J, with 13 bases between. Germline assignment: CDR1 SGHTA and CDR2 FQGNSA. This CDR3 spans 14 amino acids. Here the CDR3 reads CASSLAPTRAEAFF. The CDR3 DNA sequence: TGTGCCAGCAGCTTAGCACCCACCAGGGCGGAAGCTTTCTTT.

In its sample, this clonotype was seen many times. J is TRBJ1-2 and V is TRBV7-9, with 8 bases aligning to TRBD1. Germline V gene data show CDR1 as SEHNR and CDR2 as FQNEAQ (reference sequence). The CDR3 length is 20 residues. V was pared by 2 bases and J by 2 bases, with 19 bases of the junction left unmatched. For the CDR3, the DNA is TGTGCCAGCAGCTTACCTACCTCAGTCCTAAGACAGGGGATGAACTATGGCTACACCTTC. It codes for CASSLPTSVLRQGMNYGYTF.

This clonotype was recorded many times. CDR3 region: CASNQGWGYTF. CDR3 DNA sequence: TGTGCCAGCAACCAGGGTTGGGGCTACACCTTC. The chain combines TRBV6-6 with TRBJ1-2; possible D gene TRBD1, 5 bases. The CDR3 is made up of 11 amino acids. Trimming stripped 7 bases from V and 8 bases from J, with 11 bases between. The germline V gene has CDR1 MNHNY and CDR2 SVGAGI (reference sequence).

This clonotype was seen at least ten times. V usage is TRBV20-1 and J usage is TRBJ2-1; tentatively, D is TRBD2 (6 bases). The CDR3 length is 15 residues. Germline CDR1 DFQATT, CDR2 SNEGSKA (reference sequence). Trimming shortened V by 2 bases and J by 8 bases, and 19 bases separated the two germline ends. The CDR3 DNA sequence: TGCAGTGCTAGATATCCGGGACTTAGGGGCTATGAGCAGTTCTTC. Its protein is CSARYPGLRGYEQFF.

This clonotype was detected ten times or more. The chain combines TRBV7-9 with TRBJ2-2; D is uncertain. CDR1 is SEHNR, CDR2 FQNEAQ, per germline (reference sequence). This CDR3 spans 14 amino acids. Trimming removed 1 base from V and 3 bases from J, with 6 bases in between. The CDR3, as DNA: TGTGCCAGCAGCTTAGGACATGACACCGGGGAGCTGTTTTTT. Its protein product is CASSLGHDTGELFF.

This clonotype occurred a few times. The chain carries TRBV6-2 or TRBV6-3 and TRBJ1-5; 9 bases match TRBD1. The V and J ends lost 2 bases and 1 base, in that order; junction bases with no gene match: 3. Germline values: CDR1 MNHEY, CDR2 SVGEGT. The CDR3 runs 16 residues. The CDR3: CASSYGDRVSNQPQHF. CDR3 nucleotides: TGTGCCAGCAGTTACGGGGACAGGGTGAGCAATCAGCCCCAGCATTTT.

This clonotype was observed at least ten times. The chain couples TRBV29-1 to TRBJ2-7; 7 nucleotides agree with TRBD2. Germline V gene data show CDR1 as SQVTM and CDR2 as ANQGSEA. J gave up 5 bases and V 4 bases, and 8 bases lay outside the gene matches. CDR3 length: 13 residues. The CDR3 sequence is CSVAATGGDEQYF. The CDR3 DNA reads TGCAGCGTTGCGGCGACGGGGGGAGACGAGCAGTACTTC.

This clonotype showed up many times. CDR3: CASSPYRGENEQFF. In DNA form, the CDR3 reads TGCGCCAGCAGCCCTTACAGGGGAGAGAATGAGCAGTTCTTC. This sequence joins TRBV5-1 and TRBJ2-1, with 7 bases that match TRBD1. This CDR3 comprises 14 residues. The ends lost 4 bases at V and 7 bases at J; junction bases unmatched: 8. Germline CDR1 SGHRS, CDR2 YFSETQ.

The chain combines TRBV12-5 with TRBJ2-6; D uncertain. From germline, CDR1 is LGHNT and CDR2 FRNRAP. The CDR3 totals 15 residues. Trimming stripped 5 bases from V and 4 bases from J, with 12 bases between. CDR3 protein: CASGADRPGANVLTF. The CDR3 nucleotides are TGTGCTAGTGGTGCGGATCGGCCCGGGGCCAACGTCCTGACTTTC.

In its sample, this clonotype was seen many times. The rearrangement uses TRBV7-2 and TRBJ1-2; perhaps TRBD1 as D (5 bases). The CDR3 spans 13 residues. V was shortened by 4 bases and J by 3 bases, with 9 bases between the two germline ends. From germline, CDR1 is SGHTA and CDR2 FQGNSA. CDR3: CASSWGFDYGYTF. The CDR3 bases are TGTGCCAGCAGCTGGGGGTTTGACTATGGCTACACCTTC.

This clonotype was detected ten times or more. The chain couples TRBV28 to TRBJ2-7, with TRBD1 as a possible D gene (6 bases). Trimming left V 6 bases short and J 1 base short, with 16 bases between. In germline, CDR1 is MDHEN, CDR2 SYDVKM. This CDR3 spans 15 amino acids. The CDR3 region has the DNA TGTGCCAGCAGCTTTAGGTTCGGACAGTCCTACGAGCAGTACTTC. It yields the protein CASSFRFGQSYEQYF.

This clonotype was observed at least ten times. The chain carries TRBV2 and TRBJ2-1; D is ambiguous. CDR3 length: 11 amino acids. The germline gives CDR1 SNHLY, CDR2 FYNNEI. Trimming removed 4 bases at V and 9 bases at J, with 7 bases between. The CDR3 DNA reads TGTGCCAGCAGTGGCGGAAGTGAGCAGTTCTTC. This encodes CASSGGSEQFF.